These 32 T cell receptor beta chains came from one sample sequenced in a study of T cell responses to AZD1222 COVID-19 vaccine. Only in-frame clones appear in the TCRdb table, and some are missing; sequencing was by immunoSEQ multiplex PCR. The sample includes around 150,000 clones, 80% to 95% of them seen just once. Source: peripheral blood, taken 28 days after the second AZD1222 dose. The receptor set was obtained from an adult who received the AZD1222 COVID-19 vaccine.

The chain is built from TRBV28 and TRBJ2-7; weak D call: TRBD2 (5 bases). The CDR3 length is 13 residues. In germline, CDR1 is MDHEN, CDR2 SYDVKM. The V end was cut by 5 bases, the J end by 5 bases, with 13 bases between. CDR3 sequence reads: CASSLFSRDEQYF. The CDR3 DNA follows: TGTGCCAGCAGTCTATTTTCGAGGGACGAGCAGTACTTC.

CDR3 sequence: CASSSYRNQPQHF. The CDR3 DNA sequence: TGTGCCAGCAGCTCATACAGAAATCAGCCCCAGCATTTT. The chain carries TRBV7-9 and TRBJ1-5, with D unclear. This CDR3 contains 13 residues. The V end was cut by 4 bases, the J end by 4 bases, with 8 bases between. CDR1 and CDR2 from the germline V gene are SEHNR and FQNEAQ (reference sequence).

The chain couples TRBV18 to TRBJ2-5; D may be TRBD1 or TRBD2 (5 bases each). Trimming removed 6 bases from V and 5 bases from J, with 16 bases in between. Germline loops: CDR1 KGHSH, CDR2 LQKENI. The CDR3 extends over 14 amino acids. The CDR3 is CASSAGTLRETQYF. For the CDR3, the DNA is TGTGCCAGCTCCGCCGGGACCCTCCGGGAGACCCAGTACTTC.

The genes are TRBV15 and TRBJ1-5; 8 bases match TRBD1. Germline V gene lookup returns CDR1 LNHNV and CDR2 YYDKDF (reference sequence). The CDR3 length is 15 residues. After removal of 6 bases from V and 0 bases from J, the junction contained 4 bases not matched to a gene. The CDR3, as DNA: TGTGCCACCAGATCGGACAGGGATAGCAATCAGCCCCAGCATTTT. Its translation is CATRSDRDSNQPQHF.

About this clone itself: The junction shows a germline mismatch at one end, possibly a read error. The chain is built from TRBV7-7 and TRBJ2-2, with a weak D call TRBD1 (6 bases). The germline V gene encodes CDR1 SSHAT and CDR2 FNYEAQ (reference sequence). The CDR3 covers 14 residues. CDR3 sequence: CASSVRDTTGELFF. CDR3 in DNA: TGTGCTAGCAGCGTCCGGGACACAACCGGGGAGCTGTTTTTT.

The chain carries TRBV5-1 and TRBJ1-3; possibly TRBD1 for D (5 bases). Germline CDR1 is SGHRS and CDR2 is YFSETQ. The CDR3 is 14 amino acids. V shed 7 bases and J shed 0 bases, with 11 bases lying between them. CDR3 in amino acids: CASGGGDSGNTIYF. CDR3 DNA: TGCGCCAGCGGGGGAGGGGACTCTGGAAACACCATATATTTT.

The chain combines TRBV19 with TRBJ2-1; the D is unclear. Germline assignment: CDR1 LNHDA and CDR2 SQIVND (reference sequence). The CDR3 extends over 12 amino acids. Deletions cut 4 bases from V and 3 bases from J, with 4 bases between. In DNA, the CDR3 is TGTGCCAGTAGTACAAGCTACAATGAGCAGTTCTTC. It is translated as CASSTSYNEQFF.

This clone was seen only once. The chain has TRBV24-1 and TRBJ1-2; 9 positions agree with TRBD1. The CDR3 has 18 residues. CDR1 KGHDR and CDR2 SFDVKD come from the germline V gene. The ends lost 1 base at V and 2 bases at J; junction bases unmatched: 10. CDR3 residues: CATSDFGDRAVFNYGYTF. CDR3 DNA sequence: TGTGCCACCAGTGATTTTGGGGACAGGGCGGTTTTCAACTATGGCTACACCTTC.

V gene TRBV9 combines with J gene TRBJ1-1, with 9 bases fitting TRBD1. Germline CDR1 is SGDLS and CDR2 is YYNGEE. This CDR3 has 16 residues. Trimming removed 3 bases from V and 2 bases from J; junction bases left unmatched: 8. DNA of the CDR3: TGTGCCAGCAGCGCAGACTGGACAGGGGTCAACACTGAAGCTTTCTTT. Protein sequence: CASSADWTGVNTEAFF.

The chain carries TRBV9 and TRBJ1-1; TRBD1 agrees at 7 bases. The CDR3 runs 12 residues. The V gene end was trimmed by 4 bases and the J gene end by 11 bases; junction bases not matched to a gene: 8. Looked up from germline, CDR1 is SGDLS and CDR2 is YYNGEE. CDR3 residues: CASSSPGQWAFF. Written as DNA, the CDR3 is TGTGCCAGCAGCTCTCCGGGACAGTGGGCTTTCTTT.

The rearrangement uses TRBV7-2 and TRBJ2-7; 12 nucleotides match TRBD2. The CDR3 has 16 residues. Trimming took 2 bases from V and 7 from J; bases not matched to a gene: 9. Germline CDR1 SGHTA, CDR2 FQGNSA. The CDR3 spells CASSLLAGGGLREQYF. CDR3 DNA sequence: TGTGCCAGCAGCTTACTAGCGGGAGGGGGGTTGCGGGAGCAGTACTTC.

The genes are TRBV5-1 and TRBJ2-1, with D perhaps matching TRBD1 (6 bases). The CDR3 spans 15 residues. The germline V gene has CDR1 SGHRS and CDR2 YFSETQ. Trimming removed 0 bases at V and 9 bases at J, with 16 bases between. Here the CDR3 DNA reads TGCGCCAGCAGCTTGGAATGGCCAGGGGCAGGTGAGCAGTTCTTC. Translating it yields CASSLEWPGAGEQFF.

The rearrangement joins TRBV5-8 to TRBJ1-6, with D unresolved. The CDR3 runs 10 residues. Germline CDR1 and CDR2: SGHTS and YDEGEE. The V gene lost 0 bases and the J gene lost 19 bases, with 8 bases spanning the gap. The CDR3 region has the DNA TGTGCCAGCAGCTTGGAGGACCTACACTTT. Its protein is CASSLEDLHF. Full variable domain (remainder filled in from reference TRBV5-8 and TRBJ1-6): EAGVTQSPTHLIKTRGQQATLRCSPISGHTSVYWYQQALGLGLQFLLWYDEGEERNRGNFPPRFSGRQFPNYSSELNVNALELEDSALYLCASSLEDLHFGNGTRLTVT.

The V gene is TRBV6-1, the J gene TRBJ1-2; D perhaps matches TRBD1 (5 bases). The V gene lost 2 bases and the J gene lost 4 bases, with 11 bases spanning the gap. Per the germline V gene, CDR1 is MNHNS and CDR2 is SASEGT. This CDR3 is built from 14 residues. The CDR3 nucleotides are TGTGCCAGCAGTGAACCAGGGATCATCTATGGCTACACCTTC. Translated: CASSEPGIIYGYTF.

V gene TRBV7-2 combines with J gene TRBJ2-7, with D possibly called TRBD1 or TRBD2 (5 bases each). V was cut by 1 base and J by 7 bases, with 8 bases left in between. The CDR3 length is 12 residues. The V gene's germline CDR1 is SGHTA and CDR2 FQGNSA. CDR3 bases: TGTGCCAGCAGCTTAGATTGGGGGGAGCAGTACTTC. Translating gives CASSLDWGEQYF.

This chain connects TRBV2 to TRBJ2-7; D could derive from TRBD1 or TRBD2 (5 bases each). V lost 7 bases to trimming and J lost 1 base, with 17 bases between them. The CDR3 length is 15 residues. The germline V gene has CDR1 SNHLY and CDR2 FYNNEI. This chain's CDR3 is CASKPRGSLSYEQYF. CDR3 bases: TGTGCCAGCAAACCCCGGGGCTCCTTATCCTACGAGCAGTACTTC.

In this sample, this clone turned up a few times. The chain has TRBV6-2 or TRBV6-3 and TRBJ2-1; no firm D call. Germline V gives CDR1 MNHEY, CDR2 SVGEGT. Trimming took off 0 bases at V and 6 bases at J, with 9 bases between the two ends. CDR3 length: 14 residues. This CDR3 is CASSYSIRRNEQFF. The CDR3 region has the DNA TGTGCCAGCAGTTACTCGATTAGGCGCAATGAGCAGTTCTTC.

The chain couples TRBV2 to TRBJ1-2; D might be TRBD1 (6 bases). The germline V and J ends were trimmed by 0 bases and 6 bases, with 17 bases remaining between them. The CDR3 totals 16 residues. CDR1 and CDR2 from the germline V gene are SNHLY and FYNNEI. The CDR3 region has the DNA TGTGCCAGCAGTGAAGCGCTTGGGGGGGGCGCACATGGCTACACCTTC. Its translation: CASSEALGGGAHGYTF.

This clone was seen once. The CDR3 sequence is CASSQTRFAHNEQFF. CDR3 DNA: TGTGCCAGCAGCCAGACTAGATTTGCCCACAATGAGCAGTTCTTC. V usage is TRBV3-1 (or the pseudogene TRBV3-2) and J usage is TRBJ2-1; D perhaps matches TRBD2 (6 bases). Germline V CDR1 and CDR2: LGHDT, YNNKEL (reference sequence). The CDR3 is 15 residues long. With 3 bases removed from V and 5 bases from J, the gap between germline ends came to 14 bases.

This clone has just a few counts. J is TRBJ2-1 and V is TRBV24-1; D may be TRBD2 (6 bases). Deletions cut 2 bases from V and 9 bases from J, with 13 bases between. The length of the CDR3 is 14 residues. Germline CDR1 reads KGHDR; CDR2 reads SFDVKD. This chain's CDR3 is CATSDWGRRGEQFF. DNA for the CDR3: TGTGCCACCAGTGATTGGGGACGGAGGGGTGAGCAGTTCTTC.

The CDR3 bases are TGTGCCAGCAGTCCTAATGAGGATCAGCCCCAGCATTTT. Protein sequence: CASSPNEDQPQHF. V is TRBV12-3 or TRBV12-4 and J is TRBJ1-5; D call uncertain. V dropped 5 bases and J dropped 5 bases, with 10 bases sitting between them. CDR3 size: 13 residues.

J is TRBJ2-5 and V is TRBV19; 9 bases fit TRBD2. CDR1 and CDR2 (germline): LNHDA, SQIVND (reference sequence). The V gene end was trimmed by 4 bases and the J gene end by 3 bases; junction bases not matched to a gene: 9. CDR3 length: 16 residues. The CDR3 region is CASSTRAGGIEETQYF. CDR3 coding DNA: TGTGCCAGTAGTACTCGGGCGGGGGGGATCGAAGAGACCCAGTACTTC.

The J gene is TRBJ2-1, the V gene TRBV9, with 7 bases aligning to TRBD2. The J segment lost 3 bases and the V segment lost 0 bases, leaving 3 bases of the junction unmatched. Germline lookup yields CDR1 SGDLS and CDR2 YYNGEE. The CDR3 has 15 residues. This chain's CDR3 is CASSVVPSGYNEQFF. For the CDR3, the DNA is TGTGCCAGCAGCGTAGTCCCTAGCGGCTACAATGAGCAGTTCTTC.

The V and J genes are TRBV5-1 and TRBJ2-7; maybe TRBD2 (6 bases). Germline-derived CDR1 and CDR2 are SGHRS and YFSETQ. The V gene lost 3 bases and the J gene lost 9 bases, with 16 bases spanning the gap. This CDR3 region has 13 residues. The chain's CDR3 is CASSSQLSEGQYF. The CDR3 bases are TGCGCCAGCAGCTCACAGCTCTCGGAGGGGCAGTACTTC. Together with reference TRBV5-1 and TRBJ2-7, the CDR3 gives the full variable domain: KAGVTQTPRYLIKTRGQQVTLSCSPISGHRSVSWYQQTPGQGLQFLFEYFSETQRNKGNFPGRFSGRQFSNSRSEMNVSTLELGDSALYLCASSSQLSEGQYFGPGTRLTVT.

V gene TRBV6-1 combines with J gene TRBJ1-4, with 9 bases that match TRBD1. The CDR3 extends over 15 amino acids. The germline V gene has CDR1 MNHNS and CDR2 SASEGT. Trimming at V came to 3 bases and at J to 7 bases, leaving 6 bases not matched to a gene. The CDR3 nucleotides read TGTGCCAGCAGTGAGGGGACAGGGTCTGGTGAAAAACTGTTTTTT. This gives the protein CASSEGTGSGEKLFF.

This chain joins TRBV7-9 and TRBJ1-2; tentatively, D is TRBD1 (6 bases). The CDR3 loop spans 14 amino acids. Germline V gene data show CDR1 as SEHNR and CDR2 as FQNEAQ (reference sequence). Trimming removed 5 bases at V and 2 bases at J, with 12 bases between. In nucleotides, the CDR3 is TGTGCCAGCAGCCCAAGTACAGGGAACTATGGCTACACCTTC. It translates to CASSPSTGNYGYTF.

This rearrangement joins TRBV7-9 to TRBJ1-2, with a weak D call TRBD1 (5 bases). This CDR3 is 13 amino acids long. Trimming took off 3 bases at V and 4 bases at J, with 9 bases between the two ends. CDR1 and CDR2 (germline): SEHNR, FQNEAQ (reference sequence). Here the CDR3 DNA reads TGTGCCAGCAGCTTGGGACGTATCTATGGCTACACCTTC. Translation gives CASSLGRIYGYTF. The full variable domain, its missing parts supplied by reference TRBV7-9 and TRBJ1-2, is DTGVSQNPRHKITKRGQNVTFRCDPISEHNRLYWYRQTLGQGPEFLTYFQNEAQLEKSRLLSDRFSAERPKGSFSTLEIQRTEQGDSAMYLCASSLGRIYGYTFGSGTRLTVV.

The J gene is TRBJ1-2, the V gene TRBV28; no firm D call. CDR3 length: 14 residues. V was trimmed by 6 bases and J by 8 bases, leaving 19 bases between them. From germline, CDR1 is MDHEN and CDR2 SYDVKM. The CDR3: CASSPPGGLLGYTF. CDR3 DNA sequence: TGTGCCAGCAGCCCTCCGGGAGGTCTATTAGGCTACACCTTC.

CDR3 nucleotide sequence: TGTGCCTGTCGGGACAGCGCGAACACCGGGGAGCTGTTTTTT. Translating it yields CACRDSANTGELFF. The chain couples TRBV30 to TRBJ2-2, with 7 bases aligning to TRBD1. The CDR3 is 14 residues long. Germline V gene data show CDR1 as GTSNPN and CDR2 as SVGIG (reference sequence). The trim removed 6 bases at V and 0 bases at J, leaving 4 bases unmatched.

This clone occurred a few times. This chain joins TRBV2 and TRBJ2-7; the D gene is possibly TRBD2 (5 bases). V lost 5 bases to trimming and J lost 0 bases, with 11 bases between them. Germline CDR1 reads SNHLY; CDR2 reads FYNNEI. The CDR3 length is 14 residues. CDR3 nucleotides: TGTGCCAGCAGTCCCAGAGGGATCTCCTACGAGCAGTACTTC. This gives the protein CASSPRGISYEQYF.

The chain links TRBV27 to TRBJ2-7, with TRBD2 as a possible D gene (5 bases). The V gene lost 5 bases and the J gene lost 2 bases, with 13 bases spanning the gap. The CDR3 contains 14 residues. Per germline, CDR1 MNHEY and CDR2 SMNVEV (reference sequence). The CDR3 sequence: CASSLRGLTYEQYF. The CDR3 coding sequence is TGTGCCAGCAGTCTCCGTGGACTGACCTACGAGCAGTACTTC.

This clone was detected only once. The genes are TRBV27 and TRBJ2-6; D unresolved. V lost 5 bases and J 6 bases, leaving 14 bases between the germline ends. Germline-derived CDR1 and CDR2 are MNHEY and SMNVEV (reference sequence). CDR3 length equals 15 residues. CDR3 in amino acids: CASSPIYRLANVLTF. CDR3 DNA: TGTGCCAGCAGTCCAATCTATCGCTTGGCCAACGTCCTGACTTTC.